This TCR beta chain is from a study of vaccination effects on CD4 cells after COVID-19. Whole-study context: All participants had two doses of either the BNT162b2 or mRNA-1273 vaccine. Study-level findings and limits: Common cold coronaviruses were cross-recognized by only 1 of 255 vaccine-induced clones in healthy vaccinees. Clones of infection and vaccine origin contracted markedly late after vaccination.

Isolating CD4+ T cells followed approximately 11 days of culture. Testing of the vaccine recipients showed negative nucleocapsid antibodies and no prior SARS-CoV-2 infection. The ends lost 1 base at V and 1 base at J; junction bases unmatched: 1. The CDR3 sequence is 15 residues long. Per germline, CDR1 MNHEY and CDR2 SVGEGT. This clone occurred a few times. Antigen unknown. The same CDR3 is also encoded by other DNA sequences in this sample. Profiled with immunoSEQ multiplex PCR; TCRdb holds only in-frame clones, not every one. The sample has 35,000 to 40,000 clones, about four fifths seen once. The TCR comes from a human donor who received a COVID-19 vaccine. The chain carries TRBV6-2 or TRBV6-3 and TRBJ1-5; 7 nucleotides align to TRBD1. Sequenced material: CD4+ T cells from PBMCs cultured without peptide, taken before COVID-19 vaccination. The CDR3 reads CASSYYRGSNQPQHF. The CDR3 DNA sequence: TGTGCCAGCAGTTACTACAGGGGAAGCAATCAGCCCCAGCATTTT.